This T cell receptor (beta chain) came from a study of human T cells and chemical hapten exposure. The time point is: pre-sensitization, week 0. Treatment of the sample: therapeutic diphenylcyclopropenone sensitization with weekly scalp DPC. The donor pool consisted of alopecia patients aged 18 to 70 years, considered suitable for DPC. Per the original methods: Individual samples carried between roughly 23,224 and 690,600 TCRs, with roughly 96,000 as the median. One entry per CDR3 protein results from TCRdb running MiXCR on the RACE reads. TCRdb, not the original authors, processed these V and J calls. The data contain around 350,000 distinct CDR3 sequences, about 5% of them singletons. V was pared by 2 bases and J by 4 bases, with 5 bases between. The germline V gene has CDR1 SGHTA and CDR2 FQGNSA. The CDR3 loop spans 12 amino acids.

Material: whole blood, obtained in connection with sensitization to the hapten diphenylcyclopropenone (DPC). This clonotype was sampled from a woman in her late teens or twenties with alopecia areata. Some clones in this sample may be carry-over from other donors' samples. This chain uses TRBV7-2 with TRBJ1-2; D ambiguous. The CDR3 loop reads CASSLYPYGYTF. Here the CDR3 DNA reads TGTGCCAGCAGCTTATACCCCTATGGCTACACCTTC. Looking up the rest from reference TRBV7-2 and TRBJ1-2 gives the full variable domain: GAGVSQSPSNKVTEKGKDVELRCDPISGHTALYWYRQSLGQGLEFLIYFQGNSAPDKSGLPSDRFSAERTGGSVSTLTIQRTQQEDSAVYLCASSLYPYGYTFGSGTRLTVV.